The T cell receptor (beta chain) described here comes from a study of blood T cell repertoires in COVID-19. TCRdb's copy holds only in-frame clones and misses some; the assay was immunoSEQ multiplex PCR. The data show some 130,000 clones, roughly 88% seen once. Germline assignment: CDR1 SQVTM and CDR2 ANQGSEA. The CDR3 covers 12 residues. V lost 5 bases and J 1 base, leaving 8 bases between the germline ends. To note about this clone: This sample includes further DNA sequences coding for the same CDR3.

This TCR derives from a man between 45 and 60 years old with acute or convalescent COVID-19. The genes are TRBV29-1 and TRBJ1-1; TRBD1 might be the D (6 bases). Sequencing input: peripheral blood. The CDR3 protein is CSVSRGNTEAFF. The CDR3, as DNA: TGCAGCGTTAGCAGGGGGAACACTGAAGCTTTCTTT.